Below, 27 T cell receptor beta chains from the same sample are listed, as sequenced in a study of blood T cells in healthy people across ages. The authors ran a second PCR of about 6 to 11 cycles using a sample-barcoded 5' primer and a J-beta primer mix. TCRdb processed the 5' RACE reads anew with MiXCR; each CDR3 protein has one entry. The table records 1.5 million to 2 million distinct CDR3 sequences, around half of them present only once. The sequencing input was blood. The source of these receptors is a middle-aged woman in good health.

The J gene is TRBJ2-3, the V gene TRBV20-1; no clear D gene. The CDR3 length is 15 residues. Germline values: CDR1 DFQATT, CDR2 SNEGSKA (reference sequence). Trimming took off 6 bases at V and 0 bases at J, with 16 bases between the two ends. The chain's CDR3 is CSAGLWAASTDTQYF. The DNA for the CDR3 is TGCAGTGCAGGTCTATGGGCCGCTAGCACAGATACGCAGTATTTT.

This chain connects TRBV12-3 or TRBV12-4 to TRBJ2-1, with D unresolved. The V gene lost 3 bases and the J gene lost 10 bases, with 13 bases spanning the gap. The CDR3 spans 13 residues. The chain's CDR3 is CASSFDGIGEQFF. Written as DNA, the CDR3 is TGTGCCAGCAGTTTTGATGGTATTGGCGAGCAGTTCTTC.

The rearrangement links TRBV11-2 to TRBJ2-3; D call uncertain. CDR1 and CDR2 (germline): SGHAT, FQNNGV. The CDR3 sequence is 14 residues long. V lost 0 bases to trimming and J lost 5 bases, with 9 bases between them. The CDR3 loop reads CASSLERRVDTQYF. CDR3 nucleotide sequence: TGTGCCAGCAGCTTAGAACGTCGAGTAGATACGCAGTATTTT. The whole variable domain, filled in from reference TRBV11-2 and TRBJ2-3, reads EAGVAQSPRYKIIEKRQSVAFWCNPISGHATLYWYQQILGQGPKLLIQFQNNGVVDDSQLPKDRFSAERLKGVDSTLKIQPAKLEDSAVYLCASSLERRVDTQYFGPGTRLTVL.

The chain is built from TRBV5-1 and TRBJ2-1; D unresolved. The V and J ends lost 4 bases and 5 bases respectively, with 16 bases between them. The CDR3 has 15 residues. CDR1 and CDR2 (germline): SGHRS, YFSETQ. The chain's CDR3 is CASSKPVAGDNEQFF. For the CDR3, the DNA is TGCGCCAGCAGCAAGCCGGTAGCAGGTGACAATGAGCAGTTCTTC.

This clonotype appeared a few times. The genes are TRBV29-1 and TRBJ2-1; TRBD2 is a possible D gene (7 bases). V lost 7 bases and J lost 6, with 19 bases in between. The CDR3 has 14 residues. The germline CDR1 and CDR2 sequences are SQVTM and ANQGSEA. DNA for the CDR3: TGCAGCGCGAGGGGGGGGGTAGACATCAATGAGCAGTTCTTC. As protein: CSARGGVDINEQFF.

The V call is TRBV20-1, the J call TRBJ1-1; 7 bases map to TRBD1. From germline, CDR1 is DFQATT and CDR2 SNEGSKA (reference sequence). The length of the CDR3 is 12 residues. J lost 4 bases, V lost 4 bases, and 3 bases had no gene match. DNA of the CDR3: TGCAGTGCTAAAAGGGGGCTCACTGAAGCTTTCTTT. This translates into CSAKRGLTEAFF.

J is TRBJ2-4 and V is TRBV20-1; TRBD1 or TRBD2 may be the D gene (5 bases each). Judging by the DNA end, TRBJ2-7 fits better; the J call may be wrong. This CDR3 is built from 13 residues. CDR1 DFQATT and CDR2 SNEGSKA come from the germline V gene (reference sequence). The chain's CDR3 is CSAVRDGPYEQYF. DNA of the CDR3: TGCAGTGCCGTCAGGGACGGACCCTACGAGCAGTACTTC.

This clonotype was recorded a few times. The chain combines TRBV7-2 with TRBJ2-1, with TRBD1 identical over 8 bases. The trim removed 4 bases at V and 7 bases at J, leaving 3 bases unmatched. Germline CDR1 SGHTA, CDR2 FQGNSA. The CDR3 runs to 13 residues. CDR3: CASSSDRENEQFF. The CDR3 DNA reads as TGTGCCAGCAGCTCGGACAGGGAGAATGAGCAGTTCTTC.

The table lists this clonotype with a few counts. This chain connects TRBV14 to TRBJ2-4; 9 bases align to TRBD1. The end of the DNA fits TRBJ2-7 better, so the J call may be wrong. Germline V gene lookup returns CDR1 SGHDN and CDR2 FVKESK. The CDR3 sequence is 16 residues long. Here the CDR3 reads CASSQDSGQGEYEQYF. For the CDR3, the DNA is TGTGCCAGCAGCCAAGATTCGGGACAGGGAGAATACGAGCAGTACTTC.

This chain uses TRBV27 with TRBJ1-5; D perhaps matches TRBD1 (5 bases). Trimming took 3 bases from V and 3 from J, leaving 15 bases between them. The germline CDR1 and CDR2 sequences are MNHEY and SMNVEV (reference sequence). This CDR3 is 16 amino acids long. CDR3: CASSFSPGRHNQPQHF. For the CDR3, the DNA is TGTGCCAGCAGTTTTAGTCCAGGGAGACACAATCAGCCCCAGCATTTT.

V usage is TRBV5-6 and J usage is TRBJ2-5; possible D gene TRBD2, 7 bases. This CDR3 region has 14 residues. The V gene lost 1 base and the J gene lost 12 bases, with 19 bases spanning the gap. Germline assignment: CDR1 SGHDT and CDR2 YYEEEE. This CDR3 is CASSLYGGPLREYF. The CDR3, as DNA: TGTGCCAGCAGCTTGTACGGGGGGCCCTTGAGGGAGTACTTC.

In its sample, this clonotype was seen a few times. Written as DNA, the CDR3 is TGCGCCAGCAGCCAAGATACAGGGGTTTTGGCTGGGGCCAACGTCCTGACTTTC. Translated: CASSQDTGVLAGANVLTF. The chain carries TRBV4-3 and TRBJ2-6, with TRBD1 matching over 7 bases. The CDR3 runs to 18 residues. The V and J ends lost 0 bases and 2 bases, in that order; junction bases with no gene match: 7. CDR1 and CDR2 from the germline V gene are LGHNA and YSLEER.

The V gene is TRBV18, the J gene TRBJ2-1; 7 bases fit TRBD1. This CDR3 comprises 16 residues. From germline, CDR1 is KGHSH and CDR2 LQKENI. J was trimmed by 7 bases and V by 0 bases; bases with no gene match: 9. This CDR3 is CASSPPRGIPGNEQFF. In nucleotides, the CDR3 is TGTGCCAGCTCACCACCCAGGGGGATCCCTGGGAATGAGCAGTTCTTC.

CDR3 DNA: TGTGCCACCAGCAATACGGCGGGGAGGCCTCAAGAGACCCAGTACTTC. It yields the protein CATSNTAGRPQETQYF. The chain recombines TRBV15 with TRBJ2-5, with D possibly matching TRBD2 (6 bases). The length of the CDR3 is 16 residues. V lost 4 bases and J lost 2, with 17 bases in between. Germline CDR1 LNHNV, CDR2 YYDKDF (reference sequence).

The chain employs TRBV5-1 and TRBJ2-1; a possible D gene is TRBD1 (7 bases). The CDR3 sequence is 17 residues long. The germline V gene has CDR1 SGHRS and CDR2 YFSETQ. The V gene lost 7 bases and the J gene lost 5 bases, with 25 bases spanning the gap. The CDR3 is CASRSWAGQGGNNEQFF. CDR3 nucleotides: TGCGCCAGCCGGTCCTGGGCGGGGCAGGGGGGCAACAATGAGCAGTTCTTC.

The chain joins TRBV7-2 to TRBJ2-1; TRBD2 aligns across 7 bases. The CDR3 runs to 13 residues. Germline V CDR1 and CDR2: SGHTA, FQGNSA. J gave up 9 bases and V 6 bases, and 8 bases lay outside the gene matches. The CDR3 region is CASRYRAGSEQFF. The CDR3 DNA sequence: TGTGCCAGCAGGTACCGAGCGGGGAGTGAGCAGTTCTTC.

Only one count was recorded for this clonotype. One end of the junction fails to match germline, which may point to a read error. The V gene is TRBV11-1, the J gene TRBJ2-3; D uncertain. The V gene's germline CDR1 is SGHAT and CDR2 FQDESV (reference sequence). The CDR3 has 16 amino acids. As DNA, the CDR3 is TGTGCCAGCAGCTTAAACGGCCCGGATCACACAGATACACAGTATTTT. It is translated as CASSLNGPDHTDTQYF. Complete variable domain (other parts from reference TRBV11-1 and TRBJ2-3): EAEVAQSPRYKITEKSQAVAFWCDPISGHATLYWYRQILGQGPELLVQFQDESVVDDSQLPKDRFSAERLKGVDSTLKIQPAELGDSAMYLCASSLNGPDHTDTQYFGPGTRLTVL.

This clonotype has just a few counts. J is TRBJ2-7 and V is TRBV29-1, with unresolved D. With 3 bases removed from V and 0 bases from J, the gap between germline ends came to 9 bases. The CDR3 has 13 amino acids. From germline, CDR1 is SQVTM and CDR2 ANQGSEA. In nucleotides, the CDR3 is TGCAGCGTTGATGTAAGGAACTCCTACGAGCAGTACTTC. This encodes CSVDVRNSYEQYF.

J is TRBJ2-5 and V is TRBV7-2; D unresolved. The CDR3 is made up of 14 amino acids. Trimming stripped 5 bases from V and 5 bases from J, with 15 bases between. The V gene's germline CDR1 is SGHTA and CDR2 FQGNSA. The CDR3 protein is CASSPPGAAETQYF. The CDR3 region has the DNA TGTGCCAGCAGCCCGCCTGGCGCTGCGGAGACCCAGTACTTC.

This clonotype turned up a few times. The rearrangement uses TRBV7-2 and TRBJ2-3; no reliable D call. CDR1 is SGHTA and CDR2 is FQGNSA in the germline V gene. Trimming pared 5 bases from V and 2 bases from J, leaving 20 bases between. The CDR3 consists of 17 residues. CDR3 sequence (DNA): TGTGCCAGCAGCCCCTTTATGGACCGAGGTAACACAGATACGCAGTATTTT. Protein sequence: CASSPFMDRGNTDTQYF.

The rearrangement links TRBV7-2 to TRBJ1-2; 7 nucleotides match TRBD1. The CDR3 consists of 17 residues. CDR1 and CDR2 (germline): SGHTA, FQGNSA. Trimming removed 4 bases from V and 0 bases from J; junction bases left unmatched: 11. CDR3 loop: CASSSIGGFGANYGYTF. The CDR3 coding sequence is TGTGCCAGCAGCTCGATAGGGGGCTTTGGGGCTAACTATGGCTACACCTTC.

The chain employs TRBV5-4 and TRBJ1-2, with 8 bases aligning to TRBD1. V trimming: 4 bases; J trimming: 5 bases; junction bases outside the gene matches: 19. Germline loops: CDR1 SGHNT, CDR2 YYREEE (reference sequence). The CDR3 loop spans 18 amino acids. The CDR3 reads CASSTVVRQGASLYGYTF. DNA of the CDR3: TGTGCCAGCAGCACAGTGGTTCGCCAGGGGGCCTCATTGTATGGCTACACCTTC.

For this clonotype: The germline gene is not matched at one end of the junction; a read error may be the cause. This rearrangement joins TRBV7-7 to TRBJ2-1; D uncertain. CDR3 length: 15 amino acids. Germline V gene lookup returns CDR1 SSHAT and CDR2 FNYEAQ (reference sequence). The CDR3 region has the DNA TGTGCTAGCAGCTTAGAAATTAGCTCCTACAATGAGCAGTTCTTC. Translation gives CASSLEISSYNEQFF.

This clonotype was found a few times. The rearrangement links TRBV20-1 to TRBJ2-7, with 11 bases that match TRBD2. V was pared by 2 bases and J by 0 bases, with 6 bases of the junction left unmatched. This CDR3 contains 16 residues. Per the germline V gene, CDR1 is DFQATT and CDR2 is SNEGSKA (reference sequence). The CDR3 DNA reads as TGCAGTGCTAGAAGGCTAGCGGGGGGCGGCTCCTACGAGCAGTACTTC. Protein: CSARRLAGGGSYEQYF.

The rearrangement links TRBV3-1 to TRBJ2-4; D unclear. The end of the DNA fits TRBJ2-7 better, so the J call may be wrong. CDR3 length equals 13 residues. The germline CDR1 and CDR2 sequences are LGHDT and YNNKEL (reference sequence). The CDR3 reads CASSQDAGNEQYF. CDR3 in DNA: TGTGCCAGCAGCCAAGACGCAGGAAACGAGCAGTACTTC.

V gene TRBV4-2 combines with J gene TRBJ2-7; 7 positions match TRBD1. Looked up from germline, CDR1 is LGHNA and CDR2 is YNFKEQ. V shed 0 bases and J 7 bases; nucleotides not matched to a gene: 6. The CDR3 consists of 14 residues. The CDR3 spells CASSQDWGQTEQYF. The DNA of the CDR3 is TGTGCCAGCAGCCAAGACTGGGGACAGACAGAGCAGTACTTC.

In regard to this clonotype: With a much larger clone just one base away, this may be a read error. The CDR3 DNA reads as TGCAGCGTTCCCGCCCAATACACCCGAGAGACCCAGTACTTC. This translates into CSVPAQYTRETQYF. The J gene is TRBJ2-5, the V gene TRBV29-1, with no clear D. Germline V gene sequence: CDR1 SQVTM, CDR2 ANQGSEA. V was shortened by 5 bases and J by 4 bases, with 17 bases between the two germline ends. This CDR3 is 14 amino acids long.